This TCR beta chain comes out of a study of T cells in Graves' hyperthyroidism and ophthalmopathy. Germline lookup yields CDR1 SNHLY and CDR2 FYNNEI. The CDR3 is 14 residues long. With V trimmed by 6 bases and J by 4 bases, 4 bases remained unmatched. This clonotype was picked up many times. Amplified TCR beta CDR3 regions derived from RNA transcripts. Researchers ran a first-round RT-PCR on the TCR CDR3 using the HTBI primer set. TCRdb redid the calling of the multiplex PCR reads with MiXCR, one entry per CDR3 protein. The sample lists about 380,000 distinct CDR3 sequences; 15% to 20% were seen once. The origin of this receptor is a man aged 18 to 30 with Graves' ophthalmopathy. The V and J genes are TRBV2 and TRBJ2-4, with 9 bases fitting TRBD2. The material sequenced was blood. DNA for the CDR3: TGTGCCAGCAGGCAGCGGGGGGTTAAAAACATTCAGTACTTC. Protein sequence: CASRQRGVKNIQYF.